Presented here are 19 T cell receptor beta chains from one specimen sequenced in a study of blood T cell repertoires in COVID-19. The method was immunoSEQ multiplex PCR; TCRdb's version includes in-frame clones alone and lacks a portion of them. The sample contains roughly 670,000 clones, around 89% of which appear only once. The sample consisted of peripheral blood. All receptors come from a woman in her late teens or twenties with acute or convalescent COVID-19.

In its sample, this clone was seen once. V is TRBV7-3 and J is TRBJ2-5, with D possibly matching TRBD1 (6 bases). This CDR3 spans 19 amino acids. V was shortened by 2 bases and J by 5 bases, with 27 bases between the two germline ends. Germline V gene data show CDR1 as SGHTA and CDR2 as FQGTGA. The CDR3 DNA sequence: TGTGCCAGCAGCTTATGGGCCCCTGAATCGGGACACCACCTGGAGACCCAGTACTTC. This encodes CASSLWAPESGHHLETQYF.

The rearrangement joins TRBV6-6 to TRBJ1-6, with no clear D. The germline V gene encodes CDR1 MNHNY and CDR2 SVGAGI (reference sequence). V was pared by 0 bases and J by 9 bases, with 9 bases between. CDR3 length: 14 amino acids. CDR3 sequence (DNA): TGTGCCAGCAGTTACTCGAGGCTCGGTTCACCCCTCCACTTT. Protein: CASSYSRLGSPLHF.

The rearrangement links TRBV19 to TRBJ2-7; 7 bases align to TRBD2. The trim removed 0 bases at V and 1 base at J, leaving 3 bases unmatched. Germline V gene sequence: CDR1 LNHDA, CDR2 SQIVND (reference sequence). CDR3 size: 15 residues. CDR3 loop: CASSIDGGGSYEQYF. Written as DNA, the CDR3 is TGTGCCAGTAGTATAGATGGGGGGGGTTCCTACGAGCAGTACTTC.

A few counts support this clone. The chain employs TRBV7-2 and TRBJ1-4, with D unresolved. V lost 2 bases and J 4 bases, leaving 11 bases between the germline ends. This CDR3 comprises 15 residues. The V gene's germline CDR1 is SGHTA and CDR2 FQGNSA. The CDR3 here is CASSLMRADNEKLFF. CDR3 in DNA: TGTGCCAGCAGCTTAATGCGGGCGGATAATGAAAAACTGTTTTTT.

The chain couples TRBV19 to TRBJ2-7; perhaps TRBD2 as D (5 bases). Germline V gene data show CDR1 as LNHDA and CDR2 as SQIVND (reference sequence). The CDR3 has 13 residues. V lost 10 bases to trimming and J lost 3 bases, with 16 bases between them. The CDR3 DNA follows: TGTGCCACACTTAACGGGAACAGCTACGAGCAGTACTTC. Amino acid sequence: CATLNGNSYEQYF.

The chain is built from TRBV12-5 and TRBJ1-1, with TRBD1 identical over 7 bases. CDR1 and CDR2 (germline): LGHNT, FRNRAP. The CDR3 runs 11 residues. Trimming at V came to 5 bases and at J to 11 bases, leaving 5 bases not matched to a gene. CDR3 region: CASGPQGRAFF. The CDR3 DNA reads TGTGCTAGTGGTCCACAGGGGAGGGCTTTCTTT.

The J gene is TRBJ2-2, the V gene TRBV9; 7 bases are a match to TRBD2. V lost 4 bases to trimming and J lost 7 bases; unmatched junction nucleotides: 10. CDR3 length: 15 residues. Per the germline V gene, CDR1 is SGDLS and CDR2 is YYNGEE. Here the CDR3 reads CASSPRTRRVGELFF. CDR3 DNA sequence: TGTGCCAGCAGCCCCCGGACTAGACGGGTCGGGGAGCTGTTTTTT.

The chain uses TRBV6-4 and TRBJ1-6; D call uncertain. Germline CDR1 and CDR2: MRHNA and SNTAGT. This CDR3 is 15 amino acids long. Trimming cost V 2 bases and J 7 bases, with 12 bases left between them. This CDR3 reads CASSDTPGGNSPLHF. DNA for the CDR3: TGTGCCAGCAGTGACACTCCGGGCGGGAATTCACCCCTCCACTTT.

The rearrangement uses TRBV24-1 and TRBJ2-3; no firm D call. Germline-derived CDR1 and CDR2 are KGHDR and SFDVKD. V shed 2 bases and J shed 2 bases, with 7 bases lying between them. The CDR3 totals 14 residues. In DNA, the CDR3 is TGTGCCACCAGTGATTACAAGTTCACAGATACGCAGTATTTT. Amino acids: CATSDYKFTDTQYF.

V and J are TRBV2 and TRBJ2-7; no reliable D call. Germline-derived CDR1 and CDR2 are SNHLY and FYNNEI. V lost 4 bases and J 1 base, leaving 5 bases between the germline ends. This CDR3 comprises 12 residues. CDR3 amino acids: CASSVQSYEQYF. The CDR3 DNA sequence: TGTGCCAGCAGTGTGCAGTCCTACGAGCAGTACTTC.

About this clone itself: Other DNA sequences in the sample encode the same CDR3. This rearrangement joins TRBV30 to TRBJ1-2, with a weak D call TRBD1 (5 bases). CDR1 and CDR2 (germline): GTSNPN, SVGIG (reference sequence). The CDR3 is made up of 13 amino acids. V was pared by 1 base and J by 4 bases, with 10 bases between. CDR3 bases: TGTGCCTGGAGTGGTGGGACTGGCTATGGCTACACCTTC. It encodes CAWSGGTGYGYTF.

This rearrangement joins TRBV2 to TRBJ2-3; possible D gene TRBD1, 5 bases. The V and J ends lost 7 bases and 11 bases respectively, with 13 bases between them. CDR3 length: 11 amino acids. CDR1 and CDR2 (germline): SNHLY, FYNNEI. The CDR3 DNA sequence: TGTGCCAGCACATCATCTAGGGGGCAGTATTTT. Protein sequence: CASTSSRGQYF.

This chain joins TRBV5-1 and TRBJ1-4, with TRBD1 as a possible D gene (6 bases). The CDR3 is 15 residues long. Germline lookup yields CDR1 SGHRS and CDR2 YFSETQ. V was cut by 5 bases and J by 2 bases, with 13 bases left in between. DNA for the CDR3: TGCGCCAGCAGTCCCGCAGGGGATACTAATGAAAAACTGTTTTTT. Amino acids: CASSPAGDTNEKLFF.

As concerns this clone: The same CDR3 arises from other DNA sequences in this sample as well. The chain combines TRBV25-1 with TRBJ1-1; 10 positions match TRBD1. CDR3 length equals 14 residues. Germline V CDR1 and CDR2: MGHDK, SYGVNS. J lost 2 bases, V lost 8 bases, and 5 bases had no gene match. The DNA of the CDR3 is TGTGCCAGCCGTGGGACAGGGGTTAACACTGAAGCTTTCTTT. Protein sequence: CASRGTGVNTEAFF.

J is TRBJ2-3 and V is TRBV25-1, with TRBD2 matching 10 bases. This CDR3 has 16 residues. The germline V gene encodes CDR1 MGHDK and CDR2 SYGVNS. The V and J ends lost 1 base and 5 bases, in that order; junction bases with no gene match: 6. This chain's CDR3 is CASSELGASGGDTQYF. The CDR3 DNA reads as TGTGCCAGCAGTGAATTAGGGGCTAGCGGGGGAGATACGCAGTATTTT.

This clone was seen only once. The chain joins TRBV14 to TRBJ2-2; D unclear. From germline, CDR1 is SGHDN and CDR2 FVKESK. The CDR3 consists of 15 residues. V was pared by 0 bases and J by 9 bases, with 14 bases between. The CDR3 coding sequence is TGTGCCAGCAGCCAAGATAGAGAGAAGAGGAGGGAGCTGTTTTTT. It specifies CASSQDREKRRELFF.

The chain links TRBV9 to TRBJ1-1, with TRBD1 identical over 8 bases. Germline CDR1 is SGDLS and CDR2 is YYNGEE. V lost 5 bases and J lost 3; bases outside the gene matches: 6. The CDR3 contains 14 residues. The CDR3 region has the DNA TGTGCCAGCAGACGAGACAGGGGACACACTGAAGCTTTCTTT. It codes for CASRRDRGHTEAFF.

The chain joins TRBV3-1 (or the pseudogene TRBV3-2) to TRBJ1-1; D gene ambiguous. The CDR3 is 13 amino acids. Trimming took 3 bases from V and 3 from J, leaving 8 bases between them. Germline CDR1 LGHDT, CDR2 YNNKEL (reference sequence). DNA for the CDR3: TGTGCCAGCAGCCATGGGAGGGACACTGAAGCTTTCTTT. Amino acids: CASSHGRDTEAFF.

The rearrangement links TRBV13 to TRBJ1-2, with a weak D call TRBD1 (6 bases). The V and J ends lost 3 bases and 4 bases respectively, with 12 bases between them. Germline lookup yields CDR1 PRHDT and CDR2 FYEKMQ (reference sequence). CDR3 length: 14 residues. The CDR3 spells CASSFRGSGYGYTF. The CDR3 DNA sequence: TGTGCCAGCAGCTTCAGGGGCTCTGGCTATGGCTACACCTTC.